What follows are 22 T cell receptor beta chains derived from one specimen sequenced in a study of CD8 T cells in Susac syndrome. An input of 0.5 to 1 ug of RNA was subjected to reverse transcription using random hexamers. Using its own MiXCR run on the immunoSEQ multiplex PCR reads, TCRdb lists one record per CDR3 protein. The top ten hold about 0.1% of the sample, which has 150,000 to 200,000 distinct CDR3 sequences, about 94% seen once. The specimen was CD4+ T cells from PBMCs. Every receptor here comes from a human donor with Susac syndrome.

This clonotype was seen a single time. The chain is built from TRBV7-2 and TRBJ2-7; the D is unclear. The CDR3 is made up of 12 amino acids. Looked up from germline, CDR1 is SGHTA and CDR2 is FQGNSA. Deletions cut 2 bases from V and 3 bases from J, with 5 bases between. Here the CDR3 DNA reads TGTGCCAGCAGCTTATACGTCTACGAGCAGTACTTC. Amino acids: CASSLYVYEQYF.

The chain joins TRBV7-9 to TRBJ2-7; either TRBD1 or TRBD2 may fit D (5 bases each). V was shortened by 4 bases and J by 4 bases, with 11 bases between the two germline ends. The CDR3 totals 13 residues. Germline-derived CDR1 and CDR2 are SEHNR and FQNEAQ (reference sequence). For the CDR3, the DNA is TGTGCCAGCAGCTCAGGGAGTTATTACGAGCAGTACTTC. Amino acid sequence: CASSSGSYYEQYF.

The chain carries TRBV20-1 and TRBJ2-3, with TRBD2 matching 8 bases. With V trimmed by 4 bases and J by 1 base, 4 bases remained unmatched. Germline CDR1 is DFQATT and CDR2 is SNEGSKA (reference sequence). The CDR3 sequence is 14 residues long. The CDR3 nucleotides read TGCAGTGCTACTTTAGCGGGGCGCACAGATACGCAGTATTTT. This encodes CSATLAGRTDTQYF.

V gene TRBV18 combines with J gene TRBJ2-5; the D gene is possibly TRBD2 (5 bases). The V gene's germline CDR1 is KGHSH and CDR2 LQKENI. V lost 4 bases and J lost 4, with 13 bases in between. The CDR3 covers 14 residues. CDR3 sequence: CASSRRETGETQYF. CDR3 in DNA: TGTGCCAGCTCACGCCGGGAAACGGGAGAGACCCAGTACTTC.

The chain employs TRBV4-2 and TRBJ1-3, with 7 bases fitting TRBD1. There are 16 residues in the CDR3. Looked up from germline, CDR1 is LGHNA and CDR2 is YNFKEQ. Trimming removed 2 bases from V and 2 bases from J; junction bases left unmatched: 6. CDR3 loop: CASSQRDRDPGNTIYF. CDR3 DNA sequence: TGTGCCAGCAGCCAACGAGACAGGGATCCTGGAAACACCATATATTTT.

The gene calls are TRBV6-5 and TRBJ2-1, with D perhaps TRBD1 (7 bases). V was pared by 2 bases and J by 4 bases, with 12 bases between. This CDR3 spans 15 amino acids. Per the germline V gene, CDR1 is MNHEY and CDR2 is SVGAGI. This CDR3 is CASSYLAGQYNEQFF. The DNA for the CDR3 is TGTGCCAGCAGTTACCTTGCGGGACAGTACAATGAGCAGTTCTTC.

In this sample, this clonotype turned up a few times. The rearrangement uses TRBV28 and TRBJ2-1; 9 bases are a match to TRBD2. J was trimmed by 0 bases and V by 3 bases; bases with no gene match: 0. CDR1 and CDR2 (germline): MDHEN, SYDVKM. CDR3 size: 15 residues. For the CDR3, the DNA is TGTGCCAGCAGTTTTAGCGGGAGCTCCTACAATGAGCAGTTCTTC. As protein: CASSFSGSSYNEQFF.

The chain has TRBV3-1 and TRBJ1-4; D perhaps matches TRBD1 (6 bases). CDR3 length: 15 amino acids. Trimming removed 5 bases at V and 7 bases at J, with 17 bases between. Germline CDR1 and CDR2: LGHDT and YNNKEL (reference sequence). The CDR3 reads CASSSLVGGGEKLFF. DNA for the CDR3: TGTGCCAGCAGCTCACTCGTAGGAGGGGGTGAAAAACTGTTTTTT. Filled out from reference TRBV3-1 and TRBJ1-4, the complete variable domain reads DTAVSQTPKYLVTQMGNDKSIKCEQNLGHDTMYWYKQDSKKFLKIMFSYNNKELIINETVPNRFSPKSPDKAHLNLHINSLELGDSAVYFCASSSLVGGGEKLFFGSGTQLSVL.

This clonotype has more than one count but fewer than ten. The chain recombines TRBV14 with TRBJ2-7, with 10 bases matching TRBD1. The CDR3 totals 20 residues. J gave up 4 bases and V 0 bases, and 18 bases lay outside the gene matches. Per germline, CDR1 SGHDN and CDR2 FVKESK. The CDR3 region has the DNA TGTGCCAGCAGCCAAGACCCCTTTCCTCGGACAGGGGGAGGACTTTACGAGCAGTACTTC. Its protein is CASSQDPFPRTGGGLYEQYF.

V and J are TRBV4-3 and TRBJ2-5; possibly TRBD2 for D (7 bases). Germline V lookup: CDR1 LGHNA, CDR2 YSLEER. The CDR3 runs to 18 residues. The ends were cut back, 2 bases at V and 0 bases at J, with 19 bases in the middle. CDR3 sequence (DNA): TGCGCCAGCAGCCAACTCCGCCCCCGGGGGGCCGACCAAGAGACCCAGTACTTC. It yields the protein CASSQLRPRGADQETQYF.

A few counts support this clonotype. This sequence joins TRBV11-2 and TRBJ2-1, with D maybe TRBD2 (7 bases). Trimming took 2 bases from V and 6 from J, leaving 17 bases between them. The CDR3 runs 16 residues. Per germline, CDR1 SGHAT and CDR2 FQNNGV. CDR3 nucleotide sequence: TGTGCCAGCAGCTTAAGGGGGGAGGGAGAATCCAATGAGCAGTTCTTC. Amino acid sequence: CASSLRGEGESNEQFF.

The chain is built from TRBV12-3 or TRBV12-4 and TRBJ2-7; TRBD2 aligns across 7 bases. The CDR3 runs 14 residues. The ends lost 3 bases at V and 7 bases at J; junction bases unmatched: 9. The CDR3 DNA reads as TGTGCCAGCAGTTTGGAGCGGGATATGGGAGAGCAGTACTTC. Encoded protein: CASSLERDMGEQYF.

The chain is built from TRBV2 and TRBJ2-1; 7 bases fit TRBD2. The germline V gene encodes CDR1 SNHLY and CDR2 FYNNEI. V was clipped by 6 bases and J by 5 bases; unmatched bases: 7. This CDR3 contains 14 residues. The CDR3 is CASRGRETNNEQFF. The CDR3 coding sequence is TGTGCCAGCAGGGGGCGGGAGACTAACAATGAGCAGTTCTTC.

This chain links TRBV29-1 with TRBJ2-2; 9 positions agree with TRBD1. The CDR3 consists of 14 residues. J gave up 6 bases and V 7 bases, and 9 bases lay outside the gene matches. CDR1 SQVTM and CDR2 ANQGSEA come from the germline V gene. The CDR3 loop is CSGLPTGGSGELFF. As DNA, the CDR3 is TGCAGCGGCTTACCGACAGGGGGGTCCGGGGAGCTGTTTTTT.

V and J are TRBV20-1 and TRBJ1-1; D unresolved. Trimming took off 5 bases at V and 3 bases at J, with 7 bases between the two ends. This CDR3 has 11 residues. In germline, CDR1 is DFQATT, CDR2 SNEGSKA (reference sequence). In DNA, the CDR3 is TGCAGTGCTGGAGGAGACACTGAAGCTTTCTTT. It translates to CSAGGDTEAFF.

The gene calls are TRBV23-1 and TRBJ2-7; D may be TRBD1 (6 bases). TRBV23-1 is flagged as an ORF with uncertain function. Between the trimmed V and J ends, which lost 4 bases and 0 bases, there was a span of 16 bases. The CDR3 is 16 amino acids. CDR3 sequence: CASSRRETGSSYEQYF. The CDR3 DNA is TGCGCCAGCAGTCGACGAGAGACAGGCAGCTCCTACGAGCAGTACTTC.

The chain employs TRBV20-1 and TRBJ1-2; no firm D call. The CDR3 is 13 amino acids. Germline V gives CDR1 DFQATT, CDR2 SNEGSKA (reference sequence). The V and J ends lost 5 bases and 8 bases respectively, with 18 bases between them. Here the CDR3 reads CSARTYPQRGYTF. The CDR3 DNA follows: TGCAGTGCTCGGACTTATCCCCAAAGGGGCTACACCTTC.

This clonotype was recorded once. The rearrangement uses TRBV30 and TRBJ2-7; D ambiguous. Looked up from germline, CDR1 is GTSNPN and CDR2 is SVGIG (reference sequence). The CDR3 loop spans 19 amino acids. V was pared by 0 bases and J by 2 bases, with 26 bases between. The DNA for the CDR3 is TGTGCCTGGAGTGTTCCTTCTCGTTCCGACACGAAGGTCACCTACGAGCAGTACTTC. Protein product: CAWSVPSRSDTKVTYEQYF. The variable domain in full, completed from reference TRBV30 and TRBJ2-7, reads SQTIHQWPATLVQPVGSPLSLECTVEGTSNPNLYWYRQAAGRGLQLLFYSVGIGQISSEVPQNLSASRPQDRQFILSSKKLLLSDSGFYLCAWSVPSRSDTKVTYEQYFGPGTRLTVT.

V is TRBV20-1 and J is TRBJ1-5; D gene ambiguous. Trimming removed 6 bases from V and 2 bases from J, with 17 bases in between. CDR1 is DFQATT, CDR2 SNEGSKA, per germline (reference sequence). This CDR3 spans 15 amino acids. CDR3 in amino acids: CSAIRSGRGNQPQHF. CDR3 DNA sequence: TGCAGTGCGATTAGGTCCGGGCGCGGCAATCAGCCCCAGCATTTT.

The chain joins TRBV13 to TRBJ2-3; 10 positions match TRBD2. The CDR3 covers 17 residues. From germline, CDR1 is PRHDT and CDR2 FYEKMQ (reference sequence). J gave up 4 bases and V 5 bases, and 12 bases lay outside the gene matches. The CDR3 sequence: CASSLGTSARGADTQYF. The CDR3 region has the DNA TGTGCCAGCAGCCTTGGGACTAGCGCCCGAGGAGCAGATACGCAGTATTTT.

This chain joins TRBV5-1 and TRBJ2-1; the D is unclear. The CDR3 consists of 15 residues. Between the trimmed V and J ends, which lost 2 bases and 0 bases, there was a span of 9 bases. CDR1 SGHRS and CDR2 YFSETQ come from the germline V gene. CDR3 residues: CASSFRWSSYNEQFF. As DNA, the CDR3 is TGCGCCAGCAGCTTTCGGTGGAGCTCCTACAATGAGCAGTTCTTC.

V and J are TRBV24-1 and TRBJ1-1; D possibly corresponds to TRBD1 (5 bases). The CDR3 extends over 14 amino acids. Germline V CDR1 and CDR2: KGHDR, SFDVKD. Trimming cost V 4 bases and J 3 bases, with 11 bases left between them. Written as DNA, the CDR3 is TGTGCCACCAGTGACTCGGACACGGACACTGAAGCTTTCTTT. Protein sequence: CATSDSDTDTEAFF.